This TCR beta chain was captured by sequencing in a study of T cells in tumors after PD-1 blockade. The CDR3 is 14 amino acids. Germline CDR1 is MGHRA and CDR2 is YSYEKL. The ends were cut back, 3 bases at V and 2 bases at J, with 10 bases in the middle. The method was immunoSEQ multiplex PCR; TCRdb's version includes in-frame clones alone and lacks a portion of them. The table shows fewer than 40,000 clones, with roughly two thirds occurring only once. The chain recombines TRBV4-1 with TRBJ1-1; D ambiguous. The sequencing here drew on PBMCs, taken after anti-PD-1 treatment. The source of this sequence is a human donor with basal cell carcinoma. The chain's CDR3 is CASSQGIINTEAFF. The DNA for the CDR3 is TGCGCCAGCAGCCAGGGGATCATAAACACTGAAGCTTTCTTT.